This is a list of T cell receptor beta chains from one sample in a study of T cell repertoires in cytomegalovirus infection. One entry per CDR3 protein, called by TCRdb with MiXCR from the reads. The sample shows around 490,000 distinct CDR3 sequences, about 30% of them seen only once. Source material: PBMCs. The receptors here all came from a human donor in good health (CMV status not recorded). Some clones in this sample may be carry-over from other donors' samples. CDR3s include the opening cysteine and the closing phenylalanine or tryptophan. Each record gives: D gene, J gene, V gene, clone size, CDR3 length, CDR3 protein, CDR3 DNA. D genes are given only for firm matches. Clone size is stated in some rows and not others, as once, few, many or a class when expanded.

NA | TRBJ2-7 | TRBV20-1 | NA | 14 | CSASPPRSGFEQYF | TGCAGTGCTAGTCCCCCGAGAAGTGGGTTCGAGCAGTACTTC
TRBD2 | TRBJ2-1 | TRBV7-3 | NA | 19 | CASSSTPGTSGSSYNEQFF | TGTGCCAGCAGCTCTACACCCGGGACTAGCGGAAGCTCCTACAATGAGCAGTTCTTC
NA | TRBJ1-4 | TRBV20-1 | NA | 12 | CSATGQGEKLFF | TGCAGTGCTACAGGCCAAGGAGAAAAACTGTTTTTT
NA | TRBJ2-5 | TRBV7-2 | many | 11 | CASSLLSTQYF | TGTGCCAGCAGCTTATTGTCAACCCAGTACTTC
NA | TRBJ2-3 | TRBV6-2/TRBV6-3 | NA | 14 | CASRMPRSTDTQYF | TGTGCCAGCAGGATGCCCCGCTCCACAGATACGCAGTATTTT
NA | TRBJ2-1 | TRBV6-2/TRBV6-3 | NA | 12 | CASSIDAREQFF | TGTGCCAGCAGTATTGACGCCCGTGAGCAGTTCTTC
TRBD2 | TRBJ2-1 | TRBV6-6 | few | 14 | CASRSWKRENEQFF | TGTGCCAGCAGGAGCTGGAAGCGGGAGAATGAGCAGTTCTTC
NA | TRBJ1-1 | TRBV7-2 | NA | 13 | CASSPGAGEKAFF | TGTGCCAGCAGCCCAGGGGCGGGCGAAAAAGCTTTCTTT
TRBD2 | TRBJ2-5 | TRBV7-9 | NA | 17 | CASSSGLAGVFEETQYF | TGTGCCAGCAGCTCGGGACTAGCGGGAGTTTTTGAGGAGACCCAGTACTTC
NA | TRBJ1-5 | TRBV28 | few | 12 | CASSEENQPQHF | TGTGCCAGCAGTGAAGAGAATCAGCCCCAGCATTTT
NA | TRBJ2-1 | TRBV20-1 | NA | 19 | CSARGTGGRGTSGYNEQFF | TGCAGTGCTAGAGGGACAGGGGGGAGAGGGACTAGCGGCTACAATGAGCAGTTCTTC
TRBD2 | TRBJ2-7 | TRBV20-1 | few | 16 | CSARDLSMGLDYEQYF | TGCAGTGCTAGAGATCTTAGCATGGGACTAGACTACGAGCAGTACTTC
TRBD2 | TRBJ2-5 | TRBV6-6 | many | 19 | CASSLRGSGSYGVGETQYF | TGTGCCAGCAGTCTCCGGGGTAGCGGGAGCTATGGTGTAGGAGAGACCCAGTACTTC
TRBD1 | TRBJ2-2 | TRBV20-1 | NA | 17 | CSAPDRGPIRDTGELFF | TGCAGTGCTCCGGACAGGGGACCTATCCGGGACACCGGGGAGCTGTTTTTT
TRBD1 | TRBJ1-6 | TRBV14 | few | 15 | CASSPYRGTGSPLHF | TGTGCCAGCAGTCCGTACAGGGGAACGGGATCACCCCTCCACTTT
TRBD1 | TRBJ2-3 | TRBV7-9 | NA | 14 | CASSFGTGSNTQYF | TGTGCCAGCAGTTTCGGGACAGGTTCAAATACGCAGTATTTT
NA | TRBJ1-1 | TRBV7-2 | many | 13 | CASRIGGATEAFF | TGTGCCAGCAGAATAGGAGGGGCGACTGAAGCTTTCTTT
TRBD1 | TRBJ2-5 | TRBV6-2/TRBV6-3 | few | 15 | CASRPGQRYQETQYF | TGTGCCAGCCGACCGGGACAGAGGTACCAAGAGACCCAGTACTTC
NA | TRBJ1-5 | TRBV9 | NA | 13 | CASSAGGAQPQHF | TGTGCCAGCAGCGCCGGGGGGGCTCAGCCCCAGCATTTT
TRBD2 | TRBJ2-3 | TRBV10-3 | NA | 16 | CAISGGLAGLRDTQYF | TGTGCCATCAGTGGAGGACTAGCGGGATTACGGGATACGCAGTATTTT
TRBD1 | TRBJ1-4 | TRBV9 | NA | 15 | CASSEGQSVHEKLFF | TGTGCCAGCAGCGAGGGACAGTCCGTTCATGAAAAACTGTTTTTT
TRBD1 | TRBJ1-1 | TRBV12-3/TRBV12-4 | NA | 15 | CASSQPGQGSAEAFF | TGTGCCAGCAGTCAGCCCGGACAGGGGAGCGCTGAAGCTTTCTTT
NA | TRBJ2-6 | TRBV20-1 | NA | 15 | CSAATLGSGANVLTF | TGCAGTGCAGCGACCCTTGGCTCTGGGGCCAACGTCCTGACTTTC
TRBD2 | TRBJ2-3 | TRBV6-8 | few | 14 | CASSSTLRSGGQYF | TGTGCCAGCAGTAGTACCCTCAGGAGCGGGGGGCAGTATTTT
NA | TRBJ1-3 | TRBV4-1 | NA | 14 | CAAKAGASGNTIYF | TGCGCCGCAAAAGCGGGCGCCTCTGGAAACACCATATATTTT
TRBD1 | TRBJ1-1 | TRBV6-2/TRBV6-3 | NA | 16 | CASSKARQGLNTEAFF | TGTGCCAGCAGCAAAGCCAGACAGGGCCTGAACACTGAAGCTTTCTTT
TRBD1 | TRBJ2-1 | TRBV29-1 | NA | 13 | CSVGGQVTNEQFF | TGCAGCGTTGGGGGACAGGTGACTAATGAGCAGTTCTTC
TRBD2 | TRBJ2-5 | TRBV29-1 | NA | 14 | CSAQRGASGETQYF | TGCAGCGCACAACGCGGGGCTAGCGGAGAGACCCAGTACTTC
TRBD1 | TRBJ2-7 | TRBV11-3 | NA | 13 | CASSLEDRGTQYF | TGTGCCAGCAGCTTAGAAGACAGGGGGACGCAGTACTTC
NA | TRBJ2-3 | TRBV7-2 | many | 16 | CASSLASGGSTDTQYF | TGTGCCAGCAGCTTAGCTAGCGGAGGAAGCACAGATACGCAGTATTTT
TRBD1 | TRBJ2-7 | TRBV4-1 | NA | 16 | CASSQDGTGGLYEQYF | TGCGCCAGCAGCCAAGATGGGACAGGGGGGCTCTACGAGCAGTACTTC
TRBD1 | TRBJ2-1 | TRBV28 | NA | 14 | CASMGDRGYNEQFF | TGTGCCAGCATGGGTGACAGGGGCTACAATGAGCAGTTCTTC
NA | TRBJ2-1 | TRBV7-2 | many | 16 | CASSLNLGAGVDEQFF | TGTGCCAGCAGCTTAAATCTGGGAGCTGGGGTGGATGAGCAGTTCTTC
NA | TRBJ2-7 | TRBV12-3/TRBV12-4 | NA | 15 | CASCLGQGTDYEQYF | TGTGCCAGCTGTTTGGGTCAAGGGACTGACTACGAGCAGTACTTC
NA | TRBJ2-2 | TRBV11-2 | NA | 16 | CASSETGWGDTGELFF | TGTGCCAGCAGCGAGACAGGGTGGGGGGACACCGGGGAGCTGTTTTTT
NA | TRBJ2-2 | TRBV7-2 | NA | 12 | CASNRALGELFF | TGTGCCAGCAACCGGGCCTTAGGGGAGCTGTTTTTT
TRBD2 | TRBJ2-1 | TRBV6-2/TRBV6-3 | few | 13 | CASRTSPYNEQFF | TGTGCCAGCAGGACTAGCCCCTACAATGAGCAGTTCTTC
TRBD1 | TRBJ1-5 | TRBV19 | NA | 15 | CASSMGQGSNQPQHF | TGTGCCAGTAGTATGGGACAGGGGAGCAATCAGCCCCAGCATTTT
TRBD2 | TRBJ2-3 | TRBV6-2/TRBV6-3 | NA | 17 | CASTYGGDPTWADTQYF | TGTGCCAGCACCTACGGGGGGGACCCGACATGGGCAGATACGCAGTATTTT
NA | TRBJ2-5 | TRBV19 | NA | 12 | CASSMYQETQYF | TGTGCCAGTAGCATGTACCAAGAGACCCAGTACTTC